Shown below are 10 T cell receptor beta chains from a single sample sequenced in a study of T cells after yellow fever vaccination. TCRdb processed the 5' RACE reads anew with MiXCR; each CDR3 protein has one entry. The repertoire holds approximately 150,000 distinct CDR3 sequences, approximately 6% seen once, with just under 3% in the top ten. The starting material was CD4+ T cells sorted from PBMCs, obtained on the day of the first yellow fever vaccination. These receptors came from a man between 18 and 29 years old who received the YFV17D yellow fever vaccine.

This clonotype has ten or more counts. V usage is TRBV28 and J usage is TRBJ1-4; D remains ambiguous. V shed 5 bases and J shed 3 bases, with 16 bases lying between them. Per the germline V gene, CDR1 is MDHEN and CDR2 is SYDVKM. This CDR3 spans 16 amino acids. CDR3 DNA: TGTGCCAGCAGTCAACCGCAAGAACAGCCTAATGAAAAACTGTTTTTT. It yields the protein CASSQPQEQPNEKLFF.

V usage is TRBV4-2 and J usage is TRBJ2-7; 9 bases are shared with TRBD2. With 6 bases clipped from V and 5 bases from J, the junction kept 8 bases outside the gene matches. Germline loops: CDR1 LGHNA, CDR2 YNFKEQ. This CDR3 is built from 14 residues. The CDR3 DNA reads TGTGCCAGCAGACCCAGCGGGGGGAGCAACGAGCAGTACTTC. It yields the protein CASRPSGGSNEQYF.

The chain is built from TRBV7-2 and TRBJ2-5; D is undetermined. CDR1 SGHTA and CDR2 FQGNSA come from the germline V gene. V lost 5 bases and J 3 bases, leaving 19 bases between the germline ends. CDR3 length: 16 amino acids. CDR3 sequence reads: CASSPLRESWEETQYF. The CDR3 nucleotides are TGTGCCAGCAGCCCGCTTAGGGAATCCTGGGAAGAGACCCAGTACTTC.

DNA for the CDR3: TGTGCCACCAGCCCCCGACTAGCGGGCTCCTACAATGAGCAGTTCTTC. It specifies CATSPRLAGSYNEQFF. The rearrangement joins TRBV15 to TRBJ2-1; 10 bases map to TRBD2. This CDR3 contains 16 residues. V lost 5 bases, J lost 0 bases, and 4 bases stayed unmatched. Per the germline V gene, CDR1 is LNHNV and CDR2 is YYDKDF (reference sequence).

This clonotype occurred a few times. The chain couples TRBV6-2 or TRBV6-3 to TRBJ2-7, with a tentative D call TRBD1 (6 bases). From germline, CDR1 is MNHEY and CDR2 SVGEGT. V was cut by 3 bases and J by 4 bases, with 13 bases left in between. The CDR3 loop spans 14 amino acids. CDR3 loop: CASSYKGHQYEQYV. The DNA of the CDR3 is TGTGCCAGCAGTTATAAGGGACATCAATACGAGCAGTACGTC.

There are many counts of this clonotype. The chain joins TRBV5-1 to TRBJ2-7, with 10 bases lining up with TRBD1. There are 14 residues in the CDR3. The V segment lost 4 bases and the J segment 3 bases; nucleotides outside the gene matches: 4. Germline V gene sequence: CDR1 SGHRS, CDR2 YFSETQ. DNA of the CDR3: TGCGCCAGCAGCAGTGGGACAGGGGACTACGAGCAGTACTTC. It is translated as CASSSGTGDYEQYF. Using reference TRBV5-1 and TRBJ2-7 for the parts outside the CDR3, the full variable domain is KAGVTQTPRYLIKTRGQQVTLSCSPISGHRSVSWYQQTPGQGLQFLFEYFSETQRNKGNFPGRFSGRQFSNSRSEMNVSTLELGDSALYLCASSSGTGDYEQYFGPGTRLTVT.

The chain employs TRBV3-1 and TRBJ2-5; D is possibly TRBD1 (6 bases). Germline values: CDR1 LGHDT, CDR2 YNNKEL (reference sequence). The CDR3 is made up of 15 amino acids. V lost 1 base, J lost 4 bases, and 13 bases lay in between. CDR3 in DNA: TGTGCCAGCAGCCAAGGGTGGGGGCAGGGAGAGACCCAGTACTTC. Protein sequence: CASSQGWGQGETQYF.

This clonotype appeared a few times. The genes are TRBV24-1 and TRBJ1-4; the match to TRBD1 covers 9 bases. This CDR3 is 15 amino acids long. V was clipped by 4 bases and J by 6 bases; unmatched bases: 5. The V gene's germline CDR1 is KGHDR and CDR2 SFDVKD. The CDR3 sequence is CATSDFRDRDEKLFF. The CDR3 DNA follows: TGTGCCACCAGTGACTTCCGGGACAGGGATGAAAAACTGTTTTTT.

In the case of this clonotype: A much larger clone differs from this one at a single base, so this may be a read error. The V call is TRBV24-1, the J call TRBJ2-5; TRBD2 agrees at 15 bases. The germline V gene encodes CDR1 KGHDR and CDR2 SFDVKD. This CDR3 contains 17 residues. This CDR3 reads CATSDPGLAGGQETKYF. The CDR3 DNA is TGTGCCACCAGTGATCCGGGACTAGCGGGGGGCCAAGAGACCAAGTACTTC.

This clonotype was picked up many times. The chain combines TRBV12-5 with TRBJ2-5; 7 bases align to TRBD1. Germline V gene data show CDR1 as LGHNT and CDR2 as FRNRAP. Trimming at V came to 3 bases and at J to 5 bases, leaving 9 bases not matched to a gene. CDR3 length: 15 amino acids. As DNA, the CDR3 is TGTGCTAGTGGTTTCACCACAGGGGCGGGTGAGACCCAGTACTTC. The encoded protein is CASGFTTGAGETQYF.